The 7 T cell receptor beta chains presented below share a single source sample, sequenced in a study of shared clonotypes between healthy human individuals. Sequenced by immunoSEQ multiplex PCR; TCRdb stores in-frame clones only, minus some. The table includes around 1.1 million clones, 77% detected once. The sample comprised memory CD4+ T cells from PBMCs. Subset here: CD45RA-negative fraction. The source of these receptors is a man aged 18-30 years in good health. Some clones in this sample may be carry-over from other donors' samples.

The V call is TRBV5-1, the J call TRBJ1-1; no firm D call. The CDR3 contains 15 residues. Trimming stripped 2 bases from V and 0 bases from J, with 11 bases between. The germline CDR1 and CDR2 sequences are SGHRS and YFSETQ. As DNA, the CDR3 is TGCGCCAGCAGCTTTCTGACGGGTATGAACACTGAAGCTTTCTTT. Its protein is CASSFLTGMNTEAFF.

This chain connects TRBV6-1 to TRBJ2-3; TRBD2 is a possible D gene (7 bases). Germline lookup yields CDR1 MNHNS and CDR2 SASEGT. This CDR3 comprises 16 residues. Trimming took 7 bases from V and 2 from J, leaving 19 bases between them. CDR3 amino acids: CASTEGGGGFTDTQYF. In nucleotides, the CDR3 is TGTGCCAGCACTGAGGGGGGGGGCGGATTCACAGATACGCAGTATTTT.

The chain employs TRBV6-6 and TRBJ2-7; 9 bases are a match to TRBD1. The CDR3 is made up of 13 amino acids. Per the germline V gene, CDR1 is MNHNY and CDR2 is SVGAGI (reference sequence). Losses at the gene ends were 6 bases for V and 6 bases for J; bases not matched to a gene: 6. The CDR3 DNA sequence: TGTGCCAGCAGGTGGACAGGGGCACGCGAGCAGTACTTC. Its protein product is CASRWTGAREQYF.

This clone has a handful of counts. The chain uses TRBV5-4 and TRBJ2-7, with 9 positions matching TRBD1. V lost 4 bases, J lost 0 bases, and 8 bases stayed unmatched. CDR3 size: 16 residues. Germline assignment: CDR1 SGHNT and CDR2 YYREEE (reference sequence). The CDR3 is CASSQPGTGSSYEQYF. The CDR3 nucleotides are TGTGCCAGCAGCCAACCCGGGACAGGGTCCTCCTACGAGCAGTACTTC. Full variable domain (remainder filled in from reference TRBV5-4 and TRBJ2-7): ETGVTQSPTHLIKTRGQQVTLRCSSQSGHNTVSWYQQALGQGPQFIFQYYREEENGRGNFPPRFSGLQFPNYSSELNVNALELDDSALYLCASSQPGTGSSYEQYFGPGTRLTVT.

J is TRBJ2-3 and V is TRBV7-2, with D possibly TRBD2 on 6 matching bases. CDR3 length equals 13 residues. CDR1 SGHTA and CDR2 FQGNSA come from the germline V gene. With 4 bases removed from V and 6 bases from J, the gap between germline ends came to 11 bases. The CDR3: CASSSDRGDTQYF. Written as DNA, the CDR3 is TGTGCCAGCAGCTCAGATCGGGGGGATACGCAGTATTTT.

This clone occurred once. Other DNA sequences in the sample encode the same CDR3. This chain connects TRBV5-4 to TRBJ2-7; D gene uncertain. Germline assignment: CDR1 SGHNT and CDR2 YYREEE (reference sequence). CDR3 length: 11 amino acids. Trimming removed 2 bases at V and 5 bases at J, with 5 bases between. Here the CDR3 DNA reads TGTGCCAGCAGCTTCTCGGACGAGCAGTACTTC. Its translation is CASSFSDEQYF.

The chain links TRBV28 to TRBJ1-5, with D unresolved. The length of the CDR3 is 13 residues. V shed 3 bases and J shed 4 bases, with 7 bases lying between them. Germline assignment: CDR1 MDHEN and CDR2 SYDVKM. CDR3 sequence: CASSFSENQPQHF. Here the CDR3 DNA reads TGTGCCAGCAGTTTTTCAGAAAATCAGCCCCAGCATTTT.